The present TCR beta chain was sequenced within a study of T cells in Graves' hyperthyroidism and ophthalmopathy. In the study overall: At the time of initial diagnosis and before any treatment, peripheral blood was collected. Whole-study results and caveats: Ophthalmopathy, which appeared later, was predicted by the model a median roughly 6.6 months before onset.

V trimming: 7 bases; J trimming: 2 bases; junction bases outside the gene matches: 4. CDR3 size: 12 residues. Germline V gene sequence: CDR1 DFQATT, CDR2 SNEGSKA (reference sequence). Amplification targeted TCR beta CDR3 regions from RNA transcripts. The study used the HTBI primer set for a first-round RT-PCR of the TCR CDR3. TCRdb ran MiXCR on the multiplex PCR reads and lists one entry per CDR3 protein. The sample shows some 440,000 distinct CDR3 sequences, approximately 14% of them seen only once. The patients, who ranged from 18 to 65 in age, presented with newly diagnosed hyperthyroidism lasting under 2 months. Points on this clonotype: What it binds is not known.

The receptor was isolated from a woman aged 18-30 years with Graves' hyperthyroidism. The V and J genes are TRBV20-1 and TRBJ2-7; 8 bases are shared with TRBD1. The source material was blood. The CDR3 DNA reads TGCAGTGTCGGGACAGGCCCCTACGAGCAGTACTTC. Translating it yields CSVGTGPYEQYF.